Described below is a single TCR beta chain sequence and its context. This record comes from a study of CD8+ T cells in alopecia areata. As for the study in general: Among treated patients, oral tofacitinib was administered at 5 to 10 mg twice daily.

Germline values: CDR1 SGHRS, CDR2 YFSETQ. V lost 4 bases and J lost 1, with 17 bases in between. The CDR3 has 16 amino acids. RNA was isolated and reverse transcribed to cDNA, the sequencing template. The protocol was immunoSEQ multiplex PCR, while the TCRdb copy is restricted to in-frame clones and leaves out a portion. The table shows over 150,000 clones, with 50% to 60% occurring only once. This chain joins TRBV5-1 and TRBJ2-5; TRBD1 might be the D (5 bases). The receptor's source is a human donor with alopecia areata. Sequencing was performed on CD4+ T cells sorted from blood, taken at week 0. The CDR3 DNA reads TGCGCCAGCAGCACCCAAAGGGGTCTGACCCAAGAGACCCAGTACTTC. The encoded protein is CASSTQRGLTQETQYF.